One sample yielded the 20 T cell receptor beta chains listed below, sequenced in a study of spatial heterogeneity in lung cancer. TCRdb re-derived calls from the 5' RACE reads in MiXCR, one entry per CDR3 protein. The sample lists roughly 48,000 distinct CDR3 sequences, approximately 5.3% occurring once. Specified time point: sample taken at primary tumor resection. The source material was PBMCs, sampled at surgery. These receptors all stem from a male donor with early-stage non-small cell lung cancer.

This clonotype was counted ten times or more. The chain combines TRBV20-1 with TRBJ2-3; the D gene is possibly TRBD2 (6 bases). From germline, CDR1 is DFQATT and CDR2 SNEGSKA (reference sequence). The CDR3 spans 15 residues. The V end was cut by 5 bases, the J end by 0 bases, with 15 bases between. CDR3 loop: CSAQLRAGSTDTQYF. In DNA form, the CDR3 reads TGCAGTGCTCAGCTGCGCGCGGGGAGCACAGATACGCAGTATTTT.

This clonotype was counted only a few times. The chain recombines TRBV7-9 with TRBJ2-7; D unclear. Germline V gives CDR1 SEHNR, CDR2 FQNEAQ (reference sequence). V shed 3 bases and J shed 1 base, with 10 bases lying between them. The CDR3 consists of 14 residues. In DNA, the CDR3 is TGTGCCAGCAGCTTTCAGAGCTCGTCCTACGAGCAGTACTTC. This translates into CASSFQSSSYEQYF.

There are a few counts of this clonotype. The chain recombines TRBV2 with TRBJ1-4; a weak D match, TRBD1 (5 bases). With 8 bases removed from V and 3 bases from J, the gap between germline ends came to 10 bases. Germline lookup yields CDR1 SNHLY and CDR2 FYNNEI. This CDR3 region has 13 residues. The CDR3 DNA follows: TGTGCCAGCGGAGGGACGGCTAATGAAAAACTGTTTTTT. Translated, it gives CASGGTANEKLFF.

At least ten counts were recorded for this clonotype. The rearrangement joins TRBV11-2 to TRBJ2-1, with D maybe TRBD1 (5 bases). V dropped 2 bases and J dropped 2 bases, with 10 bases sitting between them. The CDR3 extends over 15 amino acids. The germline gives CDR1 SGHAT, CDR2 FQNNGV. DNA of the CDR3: TGTGCCAGCAGCTTAAGTTCAGGGACCTACAATGAGCAGTTCTTC. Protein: CASSLSSGTYNEQFF.

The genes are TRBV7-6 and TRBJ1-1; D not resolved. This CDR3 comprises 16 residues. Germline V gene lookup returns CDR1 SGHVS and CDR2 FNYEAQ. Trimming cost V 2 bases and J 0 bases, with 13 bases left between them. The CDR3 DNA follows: TGTGCCAGCAGCTTACTTGATCTACGCATGAACACTGAAGCTTTCTTT. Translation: CASSLLDLRMNTEAFF.

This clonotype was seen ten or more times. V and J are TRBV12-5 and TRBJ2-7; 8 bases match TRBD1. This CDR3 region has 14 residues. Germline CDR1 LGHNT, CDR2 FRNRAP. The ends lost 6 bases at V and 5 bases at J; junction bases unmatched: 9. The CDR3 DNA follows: TGTGCTAGTGGCTTCGGACAGGGCGGTGACGAGCAGTACTTC. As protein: CASGFGQGGDEQYF. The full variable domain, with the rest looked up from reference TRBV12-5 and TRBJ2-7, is DARVTQTPRHKVTEMGQEVTMRCQPILGHNTVFWYRQTMMQGLELLAYFRNRAPLDDSGMPKDRFSAEMPDATLATLKIQPSEPRDSAVYFCASGFGQGGDEQYFGPGTRLTVT.

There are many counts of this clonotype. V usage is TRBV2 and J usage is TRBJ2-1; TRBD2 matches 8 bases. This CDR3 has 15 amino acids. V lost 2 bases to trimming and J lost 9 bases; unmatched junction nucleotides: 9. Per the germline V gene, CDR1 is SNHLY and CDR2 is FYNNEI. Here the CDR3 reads CASSEHFGRDGEQFF. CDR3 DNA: TGTGCCAGCAGTGAACATTTCGGGAGGGACGGTGAGCAGTTCTTC.

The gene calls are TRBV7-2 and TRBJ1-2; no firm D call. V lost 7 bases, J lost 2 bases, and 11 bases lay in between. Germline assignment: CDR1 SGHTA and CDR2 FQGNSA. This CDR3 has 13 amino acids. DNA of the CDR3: TGTGCCAGCACGTCAGACGGAAACTATGGCTACACCTTC. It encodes CASTSDGNYGYTF.

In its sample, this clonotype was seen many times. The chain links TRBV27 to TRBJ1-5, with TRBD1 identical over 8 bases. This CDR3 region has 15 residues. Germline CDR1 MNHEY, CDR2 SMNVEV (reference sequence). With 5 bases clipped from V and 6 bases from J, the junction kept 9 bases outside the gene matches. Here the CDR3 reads CASSLGQGGRQPQHF. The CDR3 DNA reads TGTGCCAGCAGTCTCGGACAGGGAGGACGTCAGCCCCAGCATTTT.

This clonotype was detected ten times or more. The CDR3 sequence: CASRQGGGEDTQYF. CDR3 nucleotide sequence: TGTGCCAGCAGACAGGGTGGTGGAGAAGATACGCAGTATTTT. The chain uses TRBV10-3 and TRBJ2-3; 7 nucleotides line up with TRBD1. Trimming cost V 10 bases and J 5 bases; bases outside gene matches: 12. The germline V gene has CDR1 ENHRY and CDR2 SYGVKD. The CDR3 is made up of 14 amino acids.

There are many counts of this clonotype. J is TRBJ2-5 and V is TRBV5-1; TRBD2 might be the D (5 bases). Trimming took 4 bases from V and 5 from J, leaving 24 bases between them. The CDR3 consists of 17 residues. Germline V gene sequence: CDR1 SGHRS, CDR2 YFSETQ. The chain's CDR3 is CASSPGLLPTTEETQYF. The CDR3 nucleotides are TGCGCCAGCAGCCCCGGACTGCTCCCCACAACAGAGGAGACCCAGTACTTC.

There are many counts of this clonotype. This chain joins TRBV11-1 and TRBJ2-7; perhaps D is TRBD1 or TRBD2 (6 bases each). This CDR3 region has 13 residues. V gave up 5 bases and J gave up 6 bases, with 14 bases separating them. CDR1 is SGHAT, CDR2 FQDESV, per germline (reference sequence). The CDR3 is CASSQGPGVEQYF. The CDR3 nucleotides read TGTGCCAGCAGCCAGGGGCCGGGGGTCGAGCAGTACTTC.

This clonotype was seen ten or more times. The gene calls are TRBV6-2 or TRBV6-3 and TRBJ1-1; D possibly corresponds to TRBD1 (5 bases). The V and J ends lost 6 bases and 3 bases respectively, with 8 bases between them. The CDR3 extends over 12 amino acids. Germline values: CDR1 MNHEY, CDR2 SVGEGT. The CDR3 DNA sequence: TGTGCCAGCAGCCAGGGATACACTGAAGCTTTCTTT. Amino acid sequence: CASSQGYTEAFF.

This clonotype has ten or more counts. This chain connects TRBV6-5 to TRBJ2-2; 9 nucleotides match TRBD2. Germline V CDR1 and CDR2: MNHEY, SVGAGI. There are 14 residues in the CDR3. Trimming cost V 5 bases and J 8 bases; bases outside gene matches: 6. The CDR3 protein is CASSPTSGQGELFF. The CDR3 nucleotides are TGTGCCAGCAGTCCGACTAGCGGACAAGGGGAGCTGTTTTTT.

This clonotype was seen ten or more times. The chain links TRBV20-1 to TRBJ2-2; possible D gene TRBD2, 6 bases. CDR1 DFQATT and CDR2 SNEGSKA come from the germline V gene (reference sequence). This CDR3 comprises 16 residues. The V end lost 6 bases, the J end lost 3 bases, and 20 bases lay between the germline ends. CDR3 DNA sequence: TGCAGTGCAAAGTCCGGGAGACTGAAGGACACCGGGGAGCTGTTTTTT. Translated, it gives CSAKSGRLKDTGELFF.

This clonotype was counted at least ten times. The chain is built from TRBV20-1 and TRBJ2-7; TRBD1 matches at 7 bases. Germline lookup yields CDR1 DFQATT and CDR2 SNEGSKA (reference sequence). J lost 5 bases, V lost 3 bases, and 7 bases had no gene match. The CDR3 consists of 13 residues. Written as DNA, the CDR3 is TGCAGTGCTAGTGGGGACAGCCGAGACGAGCAGTACTTC. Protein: CSASGDSRDEQYF.

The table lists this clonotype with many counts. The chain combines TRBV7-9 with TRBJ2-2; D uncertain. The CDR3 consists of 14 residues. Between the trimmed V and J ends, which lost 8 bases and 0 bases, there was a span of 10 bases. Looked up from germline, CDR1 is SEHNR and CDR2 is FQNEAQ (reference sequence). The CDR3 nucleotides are TGTGCCAGCGGGATTAGCCCGAACACCGGGGAGCTGTTTTTT. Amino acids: CASGISPNTGELFF.

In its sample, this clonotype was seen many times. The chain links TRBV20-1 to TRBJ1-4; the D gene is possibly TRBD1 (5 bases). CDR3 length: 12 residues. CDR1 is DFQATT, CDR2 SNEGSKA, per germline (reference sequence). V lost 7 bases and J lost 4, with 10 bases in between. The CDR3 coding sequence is TGCAGTGAGGGGACGGATAATGAAAAACTGTTTTTT. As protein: CSEGTDNEKLFF.

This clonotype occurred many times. The CDR3 is CSARDRVAGGNEQFF. The CDR3 region has the DNA TGCAGTGCTAGAGATAGAGTAGCGGGAGGCAATGAGCAGTTCTTC. V gene TRBV20-1 combines with J gene TRBJ2-1, with TRBD2 matching 10 bases. The germline V gene encodes CDR1 DFQATT and CDR2 SNEGSKA (reference sequence). The CDR3 runs to 15 residues. V dropped 0 bases and J dropped 6; count of bases not matched to a gene: 5.

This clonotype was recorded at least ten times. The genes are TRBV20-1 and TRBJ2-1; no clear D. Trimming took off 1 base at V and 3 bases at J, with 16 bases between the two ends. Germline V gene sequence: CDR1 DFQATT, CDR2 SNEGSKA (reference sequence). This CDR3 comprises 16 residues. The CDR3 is CSARVDNGYDYNEQFF. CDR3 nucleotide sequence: TGCAGTGCTAGAGTGGATAACGGTTACGACTACAATGAGCAGTTCTTC.